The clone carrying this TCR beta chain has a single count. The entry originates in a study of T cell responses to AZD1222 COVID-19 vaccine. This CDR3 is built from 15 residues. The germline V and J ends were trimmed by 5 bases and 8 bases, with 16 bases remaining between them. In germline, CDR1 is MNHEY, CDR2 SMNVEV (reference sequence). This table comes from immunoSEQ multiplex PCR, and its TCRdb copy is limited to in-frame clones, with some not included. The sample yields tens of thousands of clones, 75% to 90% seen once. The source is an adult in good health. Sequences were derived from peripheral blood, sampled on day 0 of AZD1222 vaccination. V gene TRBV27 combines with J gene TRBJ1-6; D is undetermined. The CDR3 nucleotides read TGTGCCAGCAGTCCGTCAAGGTCCAGAGATTCACCCCTCCACTTT. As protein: CASSPSRSRDSPLHF.